The source of this T cell receptor beta chain is a study of spatial heterogeneity in lung cancer. Study-level results: Intratumoral expanded alpha and beta TCR counts were found to track tumor mutation counts. Coverage was estimated at around 7% of tumor T cells for alpha chains and approximately 12% for beta chains.

Time point described: sample taken at primary tumor resection. Tumor, nontumor lung or frozen PBMC supplied whole RNA, sequenced without sorting. Germline V lookup: CDR1 SEHNR, CDR2 FQNEAQ (reference sequence). This CDR3 has 15 residues. Trimming removed 5 bases from V and 2 bases from J, with 13 bases in between. This clonotype is deemed medium-sized (0.01 to 0.1%). Its antigen is still unknown. TCRdb used MiXCR to reprocess the 5' RACE reads, holding one entry per CDR3 protein. The profile shows fewer than 6,500 distinct CDR3 sequences, 7.5% to 10% of them singletons. The receptor was derived from a female donor with early-stage non-small cell lung cancer. The J gene is TRBJ2-1, the V gene TRBV7-9; D is unresolved. The starting material was lung tumor tissue, obtained at surgery. The CDR3 loop is CASSLRTETYNEQFF. CDR3 coding DNA: TGTGCCAGCAGCCTACGGACGGAAACCTACAATGAGCAGTTCTTC.